This T cell receptor beta chain was retrieved from a study of graft-versus-host responses after intestinal transplantation. Study background: Multivisceral, liver-intestinal, or isolated intestinal transplants were received by the recipients. After anti-thymocyte globulin induction, recipients took tacrolimus and steroids for approximately three years.

Repertoires were generated with immunoSEQ multiplex PCR, while TCRdb's copy carries only in-frame clones and drops some. The data show 130,000 to 150,000 clones, approximately 91% seen once. Per germline, CDR1 SGHRS and CDR2 YFSETQ. The CDR3 runs to 14 residues. For this clone: Its antigen remains unknown.

Study findings and constraints: Researchers found GvH clones in recipient marrow, and some showed up first in ileum or blood. Early HvG declines after transplant were associated with peak circulating GvH clone levels.

The clonotype originates from a human donor who received an intestinal transplant. The chain is built from TRBV5-1 and TRBJ2-5; maybe TRBD2 (5 bases). The end of the DNA aligns better with TRBJ2-7, so the J call may be wrong. Here the sequenced sample was unstimulated CD4+ T cells sorted from spleen or lymph node cells, taken before intestinal transplant. The CDR3 protein is CASSLALLASEQYF. The CDR3 DNA sequence: TGCGCCAGCAGCTTGGCTCTCCTAGCCTCCGAGCAGTACTTC.